Shown below are 27 T cell receptor beta chains from a single sample sequenced in a study of blood T cell repertoires in COVID-19. TCRdb keeps only in-frame clones here, not all; method: immunoSEQ multiplex PCR. The table includes about 55,000 clones, roughly four fifths detected once. Material for sequencing was peripheral blood. The receptors were sampled from a human donor in a cohort sampled during active or convalescent COVID-19.

The chain is built from TRBV27 and TRBJ1-6, with D unclear. The CDR3 totals 15 residues. From germline, CDR1 is MNHEY and CDR2 SMNVEV (reference sequence). V was shortened by 5 bases and J by 7 bases, with 15 bases between the two germline ends. The CDR3 sequence is CASSKRENRNSPLHF. The CDR3 nucleotides read TGTGCCAGCAGTAAGAGGGAAAATAGAAATTCACCCCTCCACTTT.

There are a few counts of this clone. The chain joins TRBV19 to TRBJ2-2; 10 nucleotides align to TRBD2. The trim removed 4 bases at V and 7 bases at J, leaving 9 bases unmatched. Germline CDR1 LNHDA, CDR2 SQIVND (reference sequence). This CDR3 is 16 amino acids long. CDR3 bases: TGTGCCAGTAGTACATTAAGCGGGGGGGCCCACGGGGAGCTGTTTTTT. This translates into CASSTLSGGAHGELFF.

This rearrangement joins TRBV6-5 to TRBJ2-3; 11 bases are a match to TRBD2. This CDR3 spans 15 amino acids. The V segment lost 6 bases and the J segment 7 bases; nucleotides outside the gene matches: 9. Germline V gene data show CDR1 as MNHEY and CDR2 as SVGAGI. CDR3 DNA sequence: TGTGCCAGCAGAGTGCTAGCGGGAGGTTCGAATACGCAGTATTTT. Translation gives CASRVLAGGSNTQYF.

The gene calls are TRBV11-2 and TRBJ2-3; D is unresolved. Germline assignment: CDR1 SGHAT and CDR2 FQNNGV. This CDR3 is built from 14 residues. Trimming shortened V by 0 bases and J by 3 bases, and 7 bases separated the two germline ends. The CDR3 coding sequence is TGTGCCAGCAGCTTAGACGGCGGTACAGATACGCAGTATTTT. Residues: CASSLDGGTDTQYF.

The chain has TRBV6-2 or TRBV6-3 and TRBJ2-2; 11 nucleotides line up with TRBD2. Germline CDR1 and CDR2: MNHEY and SVGEGT. The CDR3 covers 19 residues. With 4 bases clipped from V and 2 bases from J, the junction kept 12 bases outside the gene matches. CDR3 loop: CASSFPTSGGSLNTGELFF. The CDR3 coding sequence is TGTGCCAGCAGTTTCCCTACTAGCGGGGGATCCCTCAACACCGGGGAGCTGTTTTTT.

The chain couples TRBV7-9 to TRBJ2-7; TRBD1 matches at 9 bases. Germline trimming cut 5 bases from V and 6 bases from J; bases unmatched to any gene: 11. The V gene's germline CDR1 is SEHNR and CDR2 FQNEAQ (reference sequence). This CDR3 has 15 residues. In nucleotides, the CDR3 is TGTGCCAGCAGCCATGACACCGGGACAGGGTCCGAGCAGTACTTC. Amino acid sequence: CASSHDTGTGSEQYF.

The chain links TRBV9 to TRBJ1-2; no definite D call. The germline CDR1 and CDR2 sequences are SGDLS and YYNGEE. V shed 0 bases and J shed 8 bases, with 23 bases lying between them. The CDR3 runs 17 residues. This chain's CDR3 is CASSVGHSPLTREGYTF. The CDR3, as DNA: TGTGCCAGCAGCGTAGGCCACAGCCCCCTGACGAGGGAAGGCTACACCTTC.

The gene calls are TRBV5-1 and TRBJ2-2; 9 nucleotides match TRBD1. CDR3 size: 16 residues. The V segment lost 4 bases and the J segment 5 bases; nucleotides outside the gene matches: 9. Germline CDR1 is SGHRS and CDR2 is YFSETQ. The CDR3 here is CASSPPGQGRTGELFF. CDR3 nucleotide sequence: TGCGCCAGCAGCCCCCCGGGACAGGGTAGGACCGGGGAGCTGTTTTTT.

The J gene is TRBJ2-7, the V gene TRBV21-1; TRBD1 is the table's D call and was not checked against the DNA. TRBV21-1 is a pseudogene locus. This CDR3 is built from 14 residues. The CDR3 region is CASSSVDRANEQYF. The CDR3, as DNA: TGTGCCAGCAGCAGCGTGGACAGGGCGAACGAGCAGTACTTC.

Remarks on this clone: This CDR3 is also generated by other DNA sequences in the sample. This sequence joins TRBV7-9 and TRBJ2-1; 14 nucleotides align to TRBD2. The V and J ends lost 4 bases and 4 bases, in that order; junction bases with no gene match: 0. The CDR3 has 15 amino acids. Germline values: CDR1 SEHNR, CDR2 FQNEAQ (reference sequence). This chain's CDR3 is CASSWTSGGYNEQFF. In DNA, the CDR3 is TGTGCCAGCAGCTGGACTAGCGGGGGGTACAATGAGCAGTTCTTC.

V usage is TRBV4-1 and J usage is TRBJ2-5; 8 bases are a match to TRBD2. This CDR3 comprises 15 residues. Germline V gene sequence: CDR1 MGHRA, CDR2 YSYEKL. Trimming removed 5 bases from V and 5 bases from J; junction bases left unmatched: 10. The CDR3 region is CASSSGGPIGETQYF. CDR3 DNA sequence: TGCGCCAGCAGCTCGGGGGGGCCTATCGGGGAGACCCAGTACTTC.

The chain recombines TRBV14 with TRBJ2-2; possibly TRBD1 for D (6 bases). Trimming took 4 bases from V and 7 from J, leaving 13 bases between them. The CDR3 totals 14 residues. Germline lookup yields CDR1 SGHDN and CDR2 FVKESK. CDR3 sequence (DNA): TGTGCCAGCAGCCTTTTTACAGGGCACGGGGAGCTGTTTTTT. Protein sequence: CASSLFTGHGELFF. Combining the CDR3 with reference TRBV14 and TRBJ2-2 gives the whole variable domain EAGVTQFPSHSVIEKGQTVTLRCDPISGHDNLYWYRRVMGKEIKFLLHFVKESKQDESGMPNNRFLAERTGGTYSTLKVQPAELEDSGVYFCASSLFTGHGELFFGEGSRLTVL.

This chain uses TRBV6-1 with TRBJ1-2; no firm D call. CDR1 and CDR2 (germline): MNHNS, SASEGT. CDR3 length equals 15 residues. Trimming stripped 0 bases from V and 0 bases from J, with 8 bases between. The CDR3 sequence: CASSEAGNANYGYTF. The CDR3, as DNA: TGTGCCAGCAGTGAAGCGGGCAACGCTAACTATGGCTACACCTTC.

By share, this clone counts as medium-sized. The chain couples TRBV3-1 (or the pseudogene TRBV3-2) to TRBJ2-5; 8 bases map to TRBD2. The CDR3 has 15 amino acids. Germline CDR1 is LGHDT and CDR2 is YNNKEL (reference sequence). Losses at the gene ends were 4 bases for V and 4 bases for J; bases not matched to a gene: 8. Here the CDR3 DNA reads TGTGCCAGCAGCCGCCCCGGACGGGGGGGAGAGACCCAGTACTTC. This gives the protein CASSRPGRGGETQYF.

The sample holds one count of this clone. The chain employs TRBV4-2 and TRBJ2-7; 11 nucleotides match TRBD2. The V gene's germline CDR1 is LGHNA and CDR2 YNFKEQ. This CDR3 region has 16 residues. Trimming removed 0 bases from V and 3 bases from J; junction bases left unmatched: 4. The CDR3 nucleotides are TGTGCCAGCAGCCAAGACCTAGCGGGGGGCATCTACGAGCAGTACTTC. Amino acids: CASSQDLAGGIYEQYF.

V and J are TRBV7-2 and TRBJ2-2; TRBD1 matches at 7 bases. The V segment lost 2 bases and the J segment 7 bases; nucleotides outside the gene matches: 7. The CDR3 is 15 residues long. Per the germline V gene, CDR1 is SGHTA and CDR2 is FQGNSA. CDR3 nucleotide sequence: TGTGCCAGCAGCTTAATGAGGGGGCGAGGCGGGGAGCTGTTTTTT. This encodes CASSLMRGRGGELFF.

This clone was counted a few times. The V gene is TRBV19, the J gene TRBJ1-2; 9 bases line up with TRBD1. CDR3 length: 16 amino acids. Germline assignment: CDR1 LNHDA and CDR2 SQIVND (reference sequence). Losses at the gene ends were 7 bases for V and 2 bases for J; bases not matched to a gene: 11. CDR3 in DNA: TGTGCCAGTACCGACCCGGACAGGGGAGGCAACTATGGCTACACCTTC. Encoded protein: CASTDPDRGGNYGYTF.

The chain employs TRBV7-9 and TRBJ1-2; TRBD1 matches 8 bases. The CDR3 is 16 residues long. The V gene's germline CDR1 is SEHNR and CDR2 FQNEAQ (reference sequence). V shed 5 bases, J shed 0 bases, and the junction held 8 bases outside the gene matches. CDR3 amino acids: CASSPKTGASNYGYTF. The CDR3 bases are TGTGCCAGCAGCCCGAAGACAGGGGCCTCTAACTATGGCTACACCTTC.

This clone appeared a few times. The gene calls are TRBV15 and TRBJ2-5, with TRBD2 matching over 7 bases. Germline lookup yields CDR1 LNHNV and CDR2 YYDKDF (reference sequence). V shed 3 bases and J 0 bases; nucleotides not matched to a gene: 7. CDR3 size: 16 residues. This CDR3 is CATSSGLADYQETQYF. The CDR3 DNA is TGTGCCACCAGCAGTGGGCTAGCGGATTACCAAGAGACCCAGTACTTC.

V usage is TRBV9 and J usage is TRBJ1-1, with D possibly matching TRBD1 (5 bases). CDR1 SGDLS and CDR2 YYNGEE come from the germline V gene. The length of the CDR3 is 15 residues. V was pared by 0 bases and J by 0 bases, with 9 bases between. The CDR3 here is CASSVAVTVNTEAFF. DNA of the CDR3: TGTGCCAGCAGCGTAGCTGTGACAGTGAACACTGAAGCTTTCTTT.

J is TRBJ1-4 and V is TRBV5-6; no clear D gene. V dropped 5 bases and J dropped 0 bases, with 8 bases sitting between them. Looked up from germline, CDR1 is SGHDT and CDR2 is YYEEEE. The CDR3 loop spans 14 amino acids. Here the CDR3 reads CASRSSSTNEKLFF. CDR3 sequence (DNA): TGTGCCAGCAGGTCAAGCTCAACTAATGAAAAACTGTTTTTT.

The rearrangement joins TRBV2 to TRBJ2-1, with 12 bases lining up with TRBD2. CDR3 length equals 17 residues. After removal of 9 bases from V and 0 bases from J, the junction contained 9 bases not matched to a gene. The V gene's germline CDR1 is SNHLY and CDR2 FYNNEI. DNA of the CDR3: TGTGCCAGTCAGGGACTAGCGGGCGCTAGCTCCTACAATGAGCAGTTCTTC. Translation gives CASQGLAGASSYNEQFF.

This chain uses TRBV6-2 or TRBV6-3 with TRBJ2-1; 9 nucleotides align to TRBD2. Germline assignment: CDR1 MNHEY and CDR2 SVGEGT. The CDR3 is made up of 15 amino acids. Trimming removed 5 bases from V and 5 bases from J; junction bases left unmatched: 7. As DNA, the CDR3 is TGTGCCAGCAGTGGAATAGCGGGGGCCAACAATGAGCAGTTCTTC. Translated, it gives CASSGIAGANNEQFF.

The V gene is TRBV7-2, the J gene TRBJ2-1; a weak D match, TRBD1 (6 bases). Germline V CDR1 and CDR2: SGHTA, FQGNSA. This CDR3 is built from 13 residues. Trimming took 3 bases from V and 5 from J, leaving 8 bases between them. CDR3 sequence reads: CASSFNRDNEQFF. The CDR3, as DNA: TGTGCCAGCAGCTTTAACAGGGACAATGAGCAGTTCTTC. Full variable domain (outside the CDR3, taken from reference TRBV7-2 and TRBJ2-1): GAGVSQSPSNKVTEKGKDVELRCDPISGHTALYWYRQSLGQGLEFLIYFQGNSAPDKSGLPSDRFSAERTGGSVSTLTIQRTQQEDSAVYLCASSFNRDNEQFFGPGTRLTVL.

CDR3 protein: CASSTGAGTYNEQFF. For the CDR3, the DNA is TGTGCCAGCAGTACCGGAGCGGGGACCTACAATGAGCAGTTCTTC. This rearrangement joins TRBV6-6 to TRBJ2-1, with TRBD2 matching 7 bases. From germline, CDR1 is MNHNY and CDR2 SVGAGI (reference sequence). This CDR3 spans 15 amino acids. Trimming removed 5 bases from V and 2 bases from J; junction bases left unmatched: 6.

This chain uses TRBV4-3 with TRBJ1-2; 11 nucleotides line up with TRBD1. The CDR3 sequence is 14 residues long. V lost 4 bases, J lost 6 bases, and 4 bases stayed unmatched. In germline, CDR1 is LGHNA, CDR2 YSLEER. The chain's CDR3 is CASSPGQGAHGYTF. The CDR3 nucleotides read TGCGCCAGCAGCCCTGGACAGGGGGCGCATGGCTACACCTTC.

This clone was observed once. The gene calls are TRBV11-3 and TRBJ1-3, with 9 bases that match TRBD1. The germline V gene has CDR1 SGHNT and CDR2 YENEEA. V dropped 5 bases and J dropped 4; count of bases not matched to a gene: 6. CDR3 size: 15 residues. This CDR3 reads CASSPTGGQGNTIYF. In DNA form, the CDR3 reads TGTGCCAGCAGCCCCACAGGGGGCCAAGGAAACACCATATATTTT.